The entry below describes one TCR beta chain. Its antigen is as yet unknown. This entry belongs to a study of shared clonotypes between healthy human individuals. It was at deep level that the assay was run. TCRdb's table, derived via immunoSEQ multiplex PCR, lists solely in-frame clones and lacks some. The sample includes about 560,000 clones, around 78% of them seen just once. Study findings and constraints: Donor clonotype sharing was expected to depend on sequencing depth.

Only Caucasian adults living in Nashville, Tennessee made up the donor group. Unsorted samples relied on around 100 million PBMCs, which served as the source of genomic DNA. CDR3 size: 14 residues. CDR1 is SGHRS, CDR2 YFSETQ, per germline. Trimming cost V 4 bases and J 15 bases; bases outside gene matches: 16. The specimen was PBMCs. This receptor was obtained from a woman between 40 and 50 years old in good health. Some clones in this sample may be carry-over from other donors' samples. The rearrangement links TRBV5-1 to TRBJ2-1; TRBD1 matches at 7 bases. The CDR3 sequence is CASSHGTDPPRWFF. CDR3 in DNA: TGCGCCAGCAGCCACGGGACAGACCCCCCTCGGTGGTTCTTC.